This TCR beta chain comes out of a study of blood T cell repertoires in COVID-19. As for the study in general: Italy, Spain and the United States were the sources of the convalescent and acute COVID-19 samples. Sources were T cells, B-cell-depleted T cells, or PBMCs; the material itself was cDNA or gDNA.

The ends were cut back, 5 bases at V and 5 bases at J, with 18 bases in the middle. The CDR3 length is 16 residues. The germline V gene has CDR1 MDHEN and CDR2 SYDVKM. Original methodology: Reference gene primer amplification yielded estimated nucleated cell counts. The assay was immunoSEQ multiplex PCR, and TCRdb's table has in-frame clones only and misses some. That table gives V, J and clone size, and the DNA gave D and trimming. The table has approximately 120,000 clones, 75% to 85% seen once. This chain joins TRBV28 and TRBJ1-4, with D maybe TRBD1 (6 bases). This sequence originates from a woman aged 45-65 years with acute or convalescent COVID-19. The specimen sequenced was peripheral blood. CDR3 sequence: CASSPFTGTPNEKLFF. The CDR3 DNA is TGTGCCAGCAGTCCGTTTACCGGGACACCGAATGAAAAACTGTTTTTT.